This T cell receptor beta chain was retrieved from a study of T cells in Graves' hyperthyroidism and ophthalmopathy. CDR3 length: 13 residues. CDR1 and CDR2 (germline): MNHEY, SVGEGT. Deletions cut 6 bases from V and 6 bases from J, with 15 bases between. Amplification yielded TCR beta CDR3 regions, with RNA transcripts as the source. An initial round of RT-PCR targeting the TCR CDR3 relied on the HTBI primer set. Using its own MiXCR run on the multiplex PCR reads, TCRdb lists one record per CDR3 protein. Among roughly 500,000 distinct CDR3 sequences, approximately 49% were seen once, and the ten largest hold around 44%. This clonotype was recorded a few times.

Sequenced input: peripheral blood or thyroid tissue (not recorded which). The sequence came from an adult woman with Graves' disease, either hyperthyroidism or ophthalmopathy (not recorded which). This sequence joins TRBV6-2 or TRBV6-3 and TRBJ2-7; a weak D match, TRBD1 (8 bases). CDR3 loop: CASREQGEGEQYF. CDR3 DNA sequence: TGTGCCAGCAGAGAACAGGGGGAGGGCGAGCAGTACTTC.